These 21 T cell receptor beta chains share one sample of origin, sequenced in a study of CD4 T cells in relation to SARS-CoV-2 and coronaviruses. What these receptors recognize is not known. Unexposed donor CD4+ T cells date from about 2011-2019, before the COVID-19 pandemic. CD4+ T cells were isolated from the cells after around 9 days of culture. TCRdb's copy holds only in-frame clones and misses some; the assay was immunoSEQ multiplex PCR. This sample has roughly 19,000 clones, with 76% found just once. The sequencing input was CD4+ T cells from PBMCs, cultured in vitro. These receptors originate from a human donor in good health.

The chain links TRBV10-2 to TRBJ2-3, with 13 bases that match TRBD2. The V and J ends lost 0 bases and 5 bases, in that order; junction bases with no gene match: 5. CDR1 is WSHSY, CDR2 SAAADI, per germline. CDR3 length equals 17 residues. The CDR3 coding sequence is TGCGCCAGCAGTGAGTCAAGACTAGCGGGAGGTCTAGATACGCAGTATTTT. As protein: CASSESRLAGGLDTQYF.

The gene calls are TRBV5-4 and TRBJ2-2; D unresolved. Deletions cut 0 bases from V and 8 bases from J, with 5 bases between. From germline, CDR1 is SGHNT and CDR2 YYREEE (reference sequence). This CDR3 has 12 amino acids. The DNA for the CDR3 is TGTGCCAGCAGCTTGGAAGAAGGGGAGCTGTTTTTT. This gives the protein CASSLEEGELFF.

The V gene is TRBV5-6, the J gene TRBJ1-2; D is unresolved. CDR3 length: 12 amino acids. Trimming left V 4 bases short and J 4 bases short, with 8 bases between. Germline loops: CDR1 SGHDT, CDR2 YYEEEE. The CDR3 loop reads CASSGGIYGYTF. The CDR3 region has the DNA TGTGCCAGCAGCGGAGGGATCTATGGCTACACCTTC.

This chain uses TRBV10-3 with TRBJ2-7, with 9 nucleotides matching TRBD1. V gave up 1 base and J gave up 4 bases; unmatched junction bases: 8. Germline CDR1 and CDR2: ENHRY and SYGVKD. The CDR3 loop spans 16 amino acids. The CDR3: CAISEFVVGQGYEQYF. The CDR3 nucleotides read TGTGCCATCAGTGAGTTTGTTGTGGGACAGGGTTACGAGCAGTACTTC.

This sequence joins TRBV7-9 and TRBJ2-7; D is unclear. Trimming took off 5 bases at V and 2 bases at J, with 4 bases between the two ends. The CDR3 extends over 11 amino acids. CDR1 and CDR2 from the germline V gene are SEHNR and FQNEAQ (reference sequence). CDR3 loop: CASSEAYEQYF. DNA for the CDR3: TGTGCCAGCAGCGAAGCCTACGAGCAGTACTTC.

The chain carries TRBV30 and TRBJ1-5, with D maybe TRBD1 (5 bases). Per germline, CDR1 GTSNPN and CDR2 SVGIG (reference sequence). CDR3 length: 14 amino acids. V was pared by 7 bases and J by 0 bases, with 13 bases between. This chain's CDR3 is CASGTDYSNQPQHF. The DNA of the CDR3 is TGTGCCTCCGGGACGGATTATAGCAATCAGCCCCAGCATTTT.

This clone has just a few counts. The rearrangement uses TRBV9 and TRBJ1-5, with D maybe TRBD1 (5 bases). Germline CDR1 reads SGDLS; CDR2 reads YYNGEE. The V end was cut by 3 bases, the J end by 1 base, with 14 bases between. The CDR3 extends over 16 amino acids. The CDR3 is CASSAGTGTSNQPQHF. CDR3 DNA sequence: TGTGCCAGCAGCGCCGGGACTGGGACCAGCAATCAGCCCCAGCATTTT.

The genes are TRBV5-4 and TRBJ2-2, with D maybe TRBD1 (6 bases). The ends were cut back, 3 bases at V and 1 base at J, with 10 bases in the middle. CDR1 and CDR2 from the germline V gene are SGHNT and YYREEE (reference sequence). This CDR3 region has 15 residues. CDR3 bases: TGTGCCAGCAGCTCCGGGACATTGAACACCGGGGAGCTGTTTTTT. Amino acids: CASSSGTLNTGELFF.

V is TRBV28 and J is TRBJ1-4, with TRBD1 identical over 7 bases. The CDR3 spans 15 residues. Trimming removed 5 bases from V and 8 bases from J; junction bases left unmatched: 11. CDR1 is MDHEN and CDR2 is SYDVKM in the germline V gene. CDR3 nucleotides: TGTGCCAGCAGTGCATACCAGGGGGATGGAGAAAAACTGTTTTTT. It yields the protein CASSAYQGDGEKLFF.

V and J are TRBV13 and TRBJ2-5; 9 nucleotides agree with TRBD2. The germline V gene encodes CDR1 PRHDT and CDR2 FYEKMQ (reference sequence). There are 18 residues in the CDR3. The J segment lost 5 bases and the V segment lost 4 bases, leaving 17 bases of the junction unmatched. CDR3 nucleotide sequence: TGTGCCAGCAGCTCCACCCGCTCTAGCGGGAACCAGAGGGAGACCCAGTACTTC. This translates into CASSSTRSSGNQRETQYF.

The rearrangement uses TRBV5-1 and TRBJ2-5; D uncertain. Trimming pared 0 bases from V and 3 bases from J, leaving 6 bases between. CDR1 and CDR2 (germline): SGHRS, YFSETQ. The CDR3 is 13 residues long. CDR3 DNA sequence: TGCGCCAGCAGCTTGGGGAGCGAAGAGACCCAGTACTTC. This gives the protein CASSLGSEETQYF.

The V and J genes are TRBV6-1 and TRBJ1-1; D is ambiguous. Germline V gene sequence: CDR1 MNHNS, CDR2 SASEGT. The CDR3 has 13 amino acids. Trimming took off 2 bases at V and 0 bases at J, with 4 bases between the two ends. The CDR3 sequence is CASSEIMNTEAFF. Here the CDR3 DNA reads TGTGCCAGCAGTGAAATCATGAACACTGAAGCTTTCTTT.

The rearrangement uses TRBV28 and TRBJ2-3; D not resolved. V was shortened by 3 bases and J by 0 bases, with 10 bases between the two germline ends. The CDR3 runs to 15 residues. The V gene's germline CDR1 is MDHEN and CDR2 SYDVKM. In DNA form, the CDR3 reads TGTGCCAGCAGTTTGCGGAGAAGTAGCACAGATACGCAGTATTTT. This gives the protein CASSLRRSSTDTQYF.

The chain carries TRBV7-2 and TRBJ2-7; tentative D call: TRBD2 (5 bases). The CDR3 sequence is 12 residues long. The germline gives CDR1 SGHTA, CDR2 FQGNSA. V dropped 4 bases and J dropped 7 bases, with 11 bases sitting between them. The DNA for the CDR3 is TGTGCCAGCAGCTCGACTACTGGGGAGCAGTACTTC. Amino acids: CASSSTTGEQYF. The full variable domain, in which reference TRBV7-2 and TRBJ2-7 provide the parts outside the CDR3, is GAGVSQSPSNKVTEKGKDVELRCDPISGHTALYWYRQSLGQGLEFLIYFQGNSAPDKSGLPSDRFSAERTGGSVSTLTIQRTQQEDSAVYLCASSSTTGEQYFGPGTRLTVT.

The genes are TRBV5-6 and TRBJ2-1; D is ambiguous. Trimming stripped 2 bases from V and 5 bases from J, with 2 bases between. The germline V gene encodes CDR1 SGHDT and CDR2 YYEEEE. There are 11 residues in the CDR3. The CDR3, as DNA: TGTGCCAGCAGCTTTCACAATGAGCAGTTCTTC. It encodes CASSFHNEQFF.

J is TRBJ2-3 and V is TRBV6-4; TRBD1 matches 10 bases. V trimming: 2 bases; J trimming: 2 bases; junction bases outside the gene matches: 4. The CDR3 runs to 16 residues. Germline V gene sequence: CDR1 MRHNA, CDR2 SNTAGT. The CDR3 DNA is TGTGCCAGCAGTGACAGGACAGGGGGTGACACAGATACGCAGTATTTT. Protein: CASSDRTGGDTDTQYF.

V usage is TRBV9 and J usage is TRBJ2-7; tentatively, D is TRBD2 (6 bases). The CDR3 contains 13 residues. Germline V gives CDR1 SGDLS, CDR2 YYNGEE. Trimming took off 0 bases at V and 9 bases at J, with 13 bases between the two ends. The CDR3 here is CASSVDVGTPQYF. In DNA, the CDR3 is TGTGCCAGCAGCGTAGATGTCGGGACTCCGCAGTACTTC.

The chain employs TRBV24-1 and TRBJ2-5, with D possibly being TRBD1 or TRBD2 (6 bases each). V lost 3 bases, J lost 5 bases, and 12 bases lay in between. The length of the CDR3 is 14 residues. Germline loops: CDR1 KGHDR, CDR2 SFDVKD. CDR3 sequence (DNA): TGTGCCACCAGTGATCTGGGGGGCGGGGAGACCCAGTACTTC. Encoded protein: CATSDLGGGETQYF.

V usage is TRBV7-3 and J usage is TRBJ2-7; possible D gene TRBD2, 6 bases. The CDR3 covers 14 residues. Germline loops: CDR1 SGHTA, CDR2 FQGTGA. The V end lost 6 bases, the J end lost 2 bases, and 14 bases lay between the germline ends. The CDR3 spells CASSATGATYEQYF. The CDR3 DNA sequence: TGTGCCAGCAGTGCGACGGGAGCCACCTACGAGCAGTACTTC.

The rearrangement joins TRBV5-1 to TRBJ1-2; the D gene is possibly TRBD1 (5 bases). This CDR3 has 13 amino acids. Germline CDR1 reads SGHRS; CDR2 reads YFSETQ. The V end lost 0 bases, the J end lost 8 bases, and 11 bases lay between the germline ends. Here the CDR3 DNA reads TGCGCCAGCAGCTTGGTCGGGACCGACGGCTACACCTTC. Its protein product is CASSLVGTDGYTF.

This chain uses TRBV6-1 with TRBJ2-4; TRBD2 is a possible D gene (5 bases). The CDR3 has 15 residues. Germline CDR1 is MNHNS and CDR2 is SASEGT. Trimming cost V 1 base and J 8 bases, with 15 bases left between them. CDR3 bases: TGTGCCAGCAGTGAAGGGTTCTCAGGAGGAGACATTCAGTACTTC. It is translated as CASSEGFSGGDIQYF.